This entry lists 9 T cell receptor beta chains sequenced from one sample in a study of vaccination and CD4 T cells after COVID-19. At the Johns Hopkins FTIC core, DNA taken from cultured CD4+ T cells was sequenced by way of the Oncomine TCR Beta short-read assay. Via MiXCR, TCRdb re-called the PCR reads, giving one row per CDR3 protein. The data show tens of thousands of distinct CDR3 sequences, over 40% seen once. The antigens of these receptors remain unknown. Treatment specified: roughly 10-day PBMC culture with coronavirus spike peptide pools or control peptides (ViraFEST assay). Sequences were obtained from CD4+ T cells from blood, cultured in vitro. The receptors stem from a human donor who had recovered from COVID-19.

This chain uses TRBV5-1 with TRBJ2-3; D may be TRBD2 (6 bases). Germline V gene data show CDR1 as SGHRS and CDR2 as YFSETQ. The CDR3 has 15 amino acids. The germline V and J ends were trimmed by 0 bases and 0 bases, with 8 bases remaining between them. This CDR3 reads CASSLGGVSTDTQYF. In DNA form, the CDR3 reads TGCGCCAGCAGCTTGGGCGGGGTTAGCACAGATACGCAGTATTTT.

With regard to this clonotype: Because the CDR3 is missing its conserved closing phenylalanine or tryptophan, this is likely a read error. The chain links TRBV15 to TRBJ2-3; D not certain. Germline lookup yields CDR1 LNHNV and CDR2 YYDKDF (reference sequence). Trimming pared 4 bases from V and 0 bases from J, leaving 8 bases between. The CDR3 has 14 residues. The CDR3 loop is CATSTTFSTDTQYL. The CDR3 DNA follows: TGTGCCACCAGCACAACCTTTAGCACAGATACGCAGTATCTT.

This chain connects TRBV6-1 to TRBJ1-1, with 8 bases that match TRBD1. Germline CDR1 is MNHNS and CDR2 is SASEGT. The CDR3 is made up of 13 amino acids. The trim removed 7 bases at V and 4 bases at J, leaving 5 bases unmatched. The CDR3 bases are TGTGCCAGCACCATAGACAGGGGCACTGAAGCTTTCTTT. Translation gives CASTIDRGTEAFF.

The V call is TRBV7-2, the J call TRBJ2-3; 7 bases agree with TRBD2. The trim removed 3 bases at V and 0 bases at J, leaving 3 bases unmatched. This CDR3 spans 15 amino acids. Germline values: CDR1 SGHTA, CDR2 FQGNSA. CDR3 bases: TGTGCCAGCAGCTTCCGAGCGGGGAGCACAGATACGCAGTATTTT. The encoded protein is CASSFRAGSTDTQYF.

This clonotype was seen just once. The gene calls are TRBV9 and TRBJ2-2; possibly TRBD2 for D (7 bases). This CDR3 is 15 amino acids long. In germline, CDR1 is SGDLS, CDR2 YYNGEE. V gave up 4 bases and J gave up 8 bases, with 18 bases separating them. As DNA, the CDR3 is TGTGCCAGCAGCCCCAAGGCGGGGGCCGTGGGGGAGCTGTTTTTT. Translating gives CASSPKAGAVGELFF.

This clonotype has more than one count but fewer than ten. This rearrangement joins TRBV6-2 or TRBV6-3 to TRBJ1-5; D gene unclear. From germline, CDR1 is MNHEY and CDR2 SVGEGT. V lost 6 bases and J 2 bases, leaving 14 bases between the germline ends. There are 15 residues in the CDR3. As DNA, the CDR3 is TGTGCCAGCAGCCCCAGTTCCGAGGGCAATCAGCCCCAGCATTTT. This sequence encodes CASSPSSEGNQPQHF.

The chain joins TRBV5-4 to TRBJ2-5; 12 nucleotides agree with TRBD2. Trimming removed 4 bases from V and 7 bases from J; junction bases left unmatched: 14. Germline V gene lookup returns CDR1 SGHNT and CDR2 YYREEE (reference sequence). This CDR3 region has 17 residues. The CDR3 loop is CASSDGQRRTSGVTQYF. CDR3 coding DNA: TGTGCCAGCAGCGATGGACAGAGAAGGACTAGCGGGGTGACCCAGTACTTC. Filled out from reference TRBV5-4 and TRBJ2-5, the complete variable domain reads ETGVTQSPTHLIKTRGQQVTLRCSSQSGHNTVSWYQQALGQGPQFIFQYYREEENGRGNFPPRFSGLQFPNYSSELNVNALELDDSALYLCASSDGQRRTSGVTQYFGPGTRLLVL.

Written as DNA, the CDR3 is TGCAGCGTTGGAAGAGGGACCGCCTACGAGCAGTACTTC. This encodes CSVGRGTAYEQYF. This chain uses TRBV29-1 with TRBJ2-7; the D gene could be TRBD1 or TRBD2 (5 bases each). The CDR3 has 13 amino acids. CDR1 and CDR2 (germline): SQVTM, ANQGSEA. V shed 4 bases and J shed 2 bases, with 12 bases lying between them.

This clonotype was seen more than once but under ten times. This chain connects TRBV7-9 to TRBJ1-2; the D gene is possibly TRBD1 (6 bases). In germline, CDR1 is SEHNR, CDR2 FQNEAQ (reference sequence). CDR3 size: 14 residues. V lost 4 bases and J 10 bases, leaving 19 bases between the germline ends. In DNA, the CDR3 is TGTGCCAGCAGCTCAGCCAGGGACATGGAACTCTACACCTTC. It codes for CASSSARDMELYTF.